A selection of T cell receptor beta chains follows, all from one sample in a study of T-cell reconstitution after alpha-beta-depleted transplantation in children. One entry per CDR3 protein, called by TCRdb with MiXCR from the PCR reads. The profile shows approximately 89,000 distinct CDR3 sequences, 15% of them singletons. The specimen was PBMCs, mostly from graft donor cells, collected 180 days after TCRalphabeta/CD19-depleted stem cell transplant. The origin of the receptors is a male patient under 10 years old who had a stem cell transplant for acute lymphoblastic leukemia, so the T cells may come from the graft donor. The CDR3 runs from the conserved cysteine through the conserved F or W. The D gene is left open where the match is weak. The listing skips clone size in some rows; elsewhere it reads once, few, many or a size class.

CDR3	DNA	D	size	V	J
CASSQEPGTNEKLFF	TGTGCCAGCAGCCAAGAACCAGGAACTAATGAAAAACTGTTTTTT	NA	few	TRBV4-2	TRBJ1-4
CASSLLNPPGEQYF	TGTGCCAGCAGTTTATTGAATCCCCCTGGGGAGCAGTACTTC	NA	few	TRBV27	TRBJ2-7
CASSLAHAYEQYF	TGTGCCAGCAGCTTAGCGCATGCTTACGAGCAGTACTTC	NA	NA	TRBV7-2	TRBJ2-7
CASSQDPHDTEAFF	TGTGCCAGCAGCCAAGATCCCCACGACACTGAAGCTTTCTTT	NA	NA	TRBV4-2	TRBJ1-1
CASSRPRSGGNEQYF	TGTGCCAGCAGTCGGCCGAGGTCAGGGGGCAATGAGCAGTACTTC	TRBD1	NA	TRBV12-3/TRBV12-4	TRBJ2-7
CSAVGQGSTDTQYF	TGCAGTGCCGTCGGACAGGGGAGCACAGATACGCAGTATTTT	TRBD1	many	TRBV20-1	TRBJ2-3
CASSLAGQAYRGELFF	TGCGCCAGCAGCTTGGCCGGACAGGCATACCGCGGGGAGCTGTTTTTT	TRBD1	NA	TRBV5-1	TRBJ2-2
CASLSTDTQYF	TGTGCCAGCCTAAGCACAGATACGCAGTATTTT	NA	NA	TRBV6-1	TRBJ2-3
CASSPSGTEPYNEQFF	TGTGCCAGCAGCCCCTCGGGAACAGAACCATACAATGAGCAGTTCTTC	NA	NA	TRBV5-4	TRBJ2-1
CASSLLSGLQYNEQFF	TGCGCCAGCAGCTTGCTGTCGGGACTACAGTACAATGAGCAGTTCTTC	TRBD2	NA	TRBV5-1	TRBJ2-1
CASSFLGDTQYF	TGCGCCAGCAGCTTTTTGGGGGATACGCAGTATTTT	NA	few	TRBV5-1	TRBJ2-3
CASSQIRVETQYF	TGTGCCAGCAGCCAAATTCGAGTGGAGACCCAGTACTTC	NA	many	TRBV3-1	TRBJ2-5
CASSLGSRSGNTIYF	TGTGCCAGCAGCTTAGGGTCCAGGTCTGGAAACACCATATATTTT	NA	NA	TRBV7-8	TRBJ1-3
CASSLAGSNNEQFF	TGCGCCAGCAGCTTGGCCGGCTCCAACAATGAGCAGTTCTTC	NA	many	TRBV5-1	TRBJ2-1
CSARVSVYEQYF	TGCAGTGCTAGAGTTAGTGTCTACGAGCAGTACTTC	NA	few	TRBV20-1	TRBJ2-7
CASSDAHSYEQYF	TGCGCCAGCAGCGATGCGCATTCCTACGAGCAGTACTTC	NA	few	TRBV5-1	TRBJ2-7
CASSRSPRGTGSPETQYF	TGCGCCAGCAGCCGGTCCCCCAGAGGGACAGGGAGTCCAGAGACCCAGTACTTC	TRBD1	NA	TRBV5-1	TRBJ2-5
CASGLGVNTEAFF	TGCGCCAGCGGCCTGGGGGTGAACACTGAAGCTTTCTTT	NA	NA	TRBV5-1	TRBJ1-1
CASSGTGLEETQYF	TGCGCCAGCAGCGGGACAGGGTTGGAAGAGACCCAGTACTTC	TRBD1	few	TRBV5-1	TRBJ2-5
CASSLALQNYGYTF	TGTGCCAGCAGCTTAGCGCTACAAAACTATGGCTACACCTTC	NA	NA	TRBV7-9	TRBJ1-2
CATGLGPLNEKLFF	TGTGCCACCGGTCTAGGGCCCCTTAATGAAAAACTGTTTTTT	NA	few	TRBV10-3	TRBJ1-4
CASSLGLGPETQYF	TGCGCCAGCAGCTTGGGACTTGGTCCTGAGACCCAGTACTTC	NA	many	TRBV5-1	TRBJ2-5
CASRPDGNTGELFF	TGTGCCAGCAGACCCGACGGAAACACCGGGGAGCTGTTTTTT	NA	NA	TRBV3-1	TRBJ2-2
CASSQSDNEQFF	TGCGCCAGCAGTCAATCCGACAATGAGCAGTTCTTC	NA	many	TRBV10-2	TRBJ2-1
CASSLNNSPLHF	TGTGCCAGCAGTTTAAATAATTCACCCCTCCACTTT	NA	few	TRBV27	TRBJ1-6
CASSVAPTATSGANVLTF	TGTGCCAGCAGCGTAGCCCCTACAGCGACCTCTGGGGCCAACGTCCTGACTTTC	NA	few	TRBV9	TRBJ2-6
CASSLPIGTF	TGTGCCAGCAGCTTACCTATAGGCACCTTC	NA	NA	TRBV7-2	TRBJ1-2
CSATGQGKNIQYF	TGCAGTGCCACGGGACAGGGAAAAAACATTCAGTACTTC	TRBD1	few	TRBV20-1	TRBJ2-4
CSARGGQGTYNEQFF	TGCAGTGCTAGAGGGGGACAGGGGACCTACAATGAGCAGTTCTTC	TRBD1	NA	TRBV20-1	TRBJ2-1
CSVEGQVVEQFF	TGCAGCGTTGAAGGTCAGGTGGTTGAGCAGTTCTTC	NA	NA	TRBV29-1	TRBJ2-1
CSARDLEGSYEQYF	TGCAGTGCTAGAGATTTGGAGGGATCCTACGAGCAGTACTTC	NA	few	TRBV20-1	TRBJ2-7
CASSSQGPHTDTQYF	TGCGCCAGCAGCTCCCAGGGACCCCACACAGATACGCAGTATTTT	NA	few	TRBV5-1	TRBJ2-3
CRQGGDYGYTF	TGCAGACAGGGGGGAGACTATGGCTACACCTTC	TRBD1	NA	TRBV20-1	TRBJ1-2
CSAREGRMGGGETQYF	TGCAGTGCTAGAGAAGGCCGAATGGGCGGAGGAGAGACCCAGTACTTC	NA	NA	TRBV20-1	TRBJ2-5
CASSLHDMFNNEQFF	TGTGCCAGCAGTTTACACGATATGTTTAACAATGAGCAGTTCTTC	NA	few	TRBV28	TRBJ2-1
CSVVQPRDTQYF	TGCAGCGTTGTACAGCCGAGGGATACGCAGTATTTT	NA	few	TRBV29-1	TRBJ2-3
CATSRGGGNQPQHF	TGTGCCACCAGCAGGGGAGGGGGCAATCAGCCCCAGCATTTT	NA	few	TRBV15	TRBJ1-5
CASSLRRNSNQPQHF	TGTGCCAGCAGTTTAAGGCGCAATAGCAATCAGCCCCAGCATTTT	NA	NA	TRBV12-3/TRBV12-4	TRBJ1-5
CASSLRQRTDTQYF	TGTGCCAGCAGTTTGAGGCAACGCACAGATACGCAGTATTTT	NA	NA	TRBV12-3/TRBV12-4	TRBJ2-3
CASSPSAWEQFF	TGTGCCAGTAGTCCCAGCGCTTGGGAGCAGTTCTTC	NA	few	TRBV19	TRBJ2-1
CASSLLDSQETQYF	TGTGCCAGCAGTTTATTGGACAGCCAAGAGACCCAGTACTTC	NA	few	TRBV27	TRBJ2-5
CATSRDLMGGETQYF	TGTGCCACCAGCAGAGACCTAATGGGCGGAGAGACCCAGTACTTC	NA	few	TRBV15	TRBJ2-5
CASSPHPNTEAFF	TGTGCCAGCTCACCTCACCCGAACACTGAAGCTTTCTTT	NA	NA	TRBV18	TRBJ1-1
CASSEPGQPYNEQFF	TGTGCCAGCAGCGAACCGGGACAGCCATACAATGAGCAGTTCTTC	TRBD1	once	TRBV12-3/TRBV12-4	TRBJ2-1
CASIGGGLNNEQFF	TGTGCCAGCATCGGCGGGGGGTTAAACAATGAGCAGTTCTTC	TRBD2	few	TRBV27	TRBJ2-1
CSARGWDEKLFF	TGCAGTGCTAGGGGTTGGGACGAAAAACTGTTTTTT	NA	few	TRBV20-1	TRBJ1-4
CSVLTRTSGGKETQYF	TGCAGCGTTCTGACTCGGACTAGCGGGGGTAAAGAGACCCAGTACTTC	TRBD2	many	TRBV29-1	TRBJ2-5
CASSLSLAGAPYEQYF	TGTGCCAGCAGCCTCAGCCTAGCGGGGGCCCCCTACGAGCAGTACTTC	TRBD2	few	TRBV4-2	TRBJ2-7
CSARDKTKGRPEQFF	TGCAGTGCTAGAGATAAAACTAAAGGCCGGCCTGAGCAGTTCTTC	NA	NA	TRBV20-1	TRBJ2-1
CATCDQQGNEQFF	TGTGCCACCTGTGACCAACAGGGGAATGAGCAGTTCTTC	TRBD1	few	TRBV2	TRBJ2-1
CASRLLGTGGEGYTF	TGTGCCAGCAGACTTTTGGGGACAGGGGGCGAAGGCTACACCTTC	TRBD1	NA	TRBV27	TRBJ1-2
CASSPNAGTGNTQYF	TGTGCCAGCAGCCCAAATGCCGGGACAGGGAATACGCAGTATTTT	TRBD1	NA	TRBV7-9	TRBJ2-3
CASSLATADPGELFF	TGCGCCAGCAGCTTGGCGACGGCAGACCCCGGGGAGCTGTTTTTT	NA	once	TRBV5-1	TRBJ2-2
CASHKDRGLIQPQHF	TGTGCCAGCCATAAGGACAGGGGGCTAATTCAGCCCCAGCATTTT	TRBD1	NA	TRBV6-5	TRBJ1-5
CASSTGRSPSEAFF	TGTGCCAGCAGCACAGGACGGAGCCCGAGTGAAGCTTTCTTT	NA	NA	TRBV7-6	TRBJ1-1
CASSPGLGEQYF	TGTGCCAGCAGCCCGGGCTTAGGGGAGCAGTACTTC	NA	few	TRBV7-2	TRBJ2-7
CSARDPRANEKLFF	TGCAGTGCTAGAGACCCCAGGGCGAATGAAAAACTGTTTTTT	NA	few	TRBV20-1	TRBJ1-4
CASSLSAGTFEKLFF	TGTGCCAGCAGTTTATCGGCGGGGACATTTGAAAAACTGTTTTTT	NA	NA	TRBV27	TRBJ1-4
CASSYSGKPSGNTIYF	TGTGCCAGCAGTTACTCTGGAAAGCCCTCTGGAAACACCATATATTTT	NA	NA	TRBV12-3/TRBV12-4	TRBJ1-3